These 26 T cell receptor beta chains were sequenced from one sample in a study of response to subunit inactivated influenza vaccine. TCRdb called the RT-PCR reads again in MiXCR, with one record for every CDR3 protein. The data contain 700,000 to 800,000 distinct CDR3 sequences, around 20% of them singletons. The material sequenced was PBMCs from blood, taken more than 4 days after vaccination. The source is a man aged 50 or older who received an inactivated influenza vaccine.

Note on this clonotype: At one of its ends the junction is not consistent with the germline gene, which may arise from a read error. V and J are TRBV9 and TRBJ2-1, with 8 positions matching TRBD2. The CDR3 has 16 residues. Germline loops: CDR1 SGDLS, CDR2 YYNGEE. The CDR3 DNA sequence: TGTGCCAGCAGTTCAACGGGAGGGCCCTCCTACGATGAGCAGTTCTTC. Protein sequence: CASSSTGGPSYDEQFF.

The sample holds a few counts of this clonotype. V gene TRBV20-1 combines with J gene TRBJ2-7, with TRBD1 matching over 8 bases. V shed 5 bases and J 1 base; nucleotides not matched to a gene: 7. The CDR3 is made up of 14 amino acids. Germline CDR1 is DFQATT and CDR2 is SNEGSKA (reference sequence). The CDR3 sequence is CSADAGGWSYEQYF. DNA of the CDR3: TGCAGTGCTGATGCAGGGGGCTGGTCCTACGAGCAGTACTTC.

The V call is TRBV7-3, the J call TRBJ2-2; D remains ambiguous. Germline V gene data show CDR1 as SGHTA and CDR2 as FQGTGA. Between the trimmed V and J ends, which lost 3 bases and 5 bases, there was a span of 10 bases. CDR3 size: 14 residues. CDR3 region: CASSLYRQTGELFF. In DNA, the CDR3 is TGTGCCAGCAGCTTGTATAGACAAACCGGGGAGCTGTTTTTT.

The rearrangement uses TRBV7-8 and TRBJ2-7; possible D gene TRBD2, 6 bases. The CDR3 sequence is 14 residues long. The germline V gene has CDR1 SGHVS and CDR2 FQNEAQ. Trimming took off 1 base at V and 6 bases at J, with 13 bases between the two ends. The CDR3 region has the DNA TGTGCCAGCAGCTTAGACAACTGGGGAGGCGAGCAGTACTTC. The encoded protein is CASSLDNWGGEQYF.

This clonotype was found a few times. This chain uses TRBV4-1 with TRBJ1-1; 8 bases match TRBD1. The CDR3 sequence is 15 residues long. The J segment lost 7 bases and the V segment lost 1 base, leaving 8 bases of the junction unmatched. The germline gives CDR1 MGHRA, CDR2 YSYEKL. The CDR3: CASSQALTGASEAFF. CDR3 bases: TGCGCCAGCAGCCAAGCGTTGACAGGGGCTAGTGAAGCTTTCTTT.

This clonotype turned up a few times. The CDR3 DNA reads as TGCGCCAGCAGCTTATCCACTGGACTTGCCGGCTCCTACAATGAGCAGTTCTTC. Encoded protein: CASSLSTGLAGSYNEQFF. The chain employs TRBV5-1 and TRBJ2-1, with a weak D call TRBD2 (5 bases). V was clipped by 2 bases and J by 0 bases, with 18 bases between them. This CDR3 has 18 residues. Per the germline V gene, CDR1 is SGHRS and CDR2 is YFSETQ.

This clonotype was picked up many times. The rearrangement uses TRBV20-1 and TRBJ1-5, with 7 bases identical to TRBD1. Unmatched junction bases numbered 5, after V lost 4 bases and J lost 5 bases. Germline-derived CDR1 and CDR2 are DFQATT and SNEGSKA (reference sequence). The length of the CDR3 is 13 residues. CDR3 sequence: CSATTGVDQPQHF. The CDR3 nucleotides read TGCAGTGCTACAACAGGGGTGGATCAGCCCCAGCATTTT.

The genes are TRBV7-9 and TRBJ2-1; 7 bases match TRBD1. V lost 5 bases to trimming and J lost 4 bases; unmatched junction nucleotides: 11. Germline CDR1 SEHNR, CDR2 FQNEAQ (reference sequence). The CDR3 spans 16 residues. The CDR3 reads CASSPARGLFYNEQFF. The CDR3 nucleotides are TGTGCCAGCAGCCCGGCAAGGGGGCTTTTTTACAATGAGCAGTTCTTC.

The chain employs TRBV30 and TRBJ2-3; perhaps TRBD2 as D (6 bases). Trimming took 0 bases from V and 8 from J, leaving 9 bases between them. This CDR3 region has 12 residues. Germline V gene sequence: CDR1 GTSNPN, CDR2 SVGIG (reference sequence). The CDR3 protein is CAWSVLGGTQYF. In nucleotides, the CDR3 is TGTGCCTGGAGTGTACTCGGGGGTACGCAGTATTTT.

The V and J genes are TRBV20-1 and TRBJ2-7, with no clear D. CDR3 size: 14 residues. Trimming pared 4 bases from V and 1 base from J, leaving 14 bases between. Germline lookup yields CDR1 DFQATT and CDR2 SNEGSKA (reference sequence). CDR3 sequence: CSAIPVEVSYEQYF. The CDR3 nucleotides are TGCAGTGCTATCCCCGTTGAGGTTTCCTACGAGCAGTACTTC.

This clonotype was recorded at least ten times. The genes are TRBV11-2 and TRBJ2-7, with D uncertain. Germline CDR1 reads SGHAT; CDR2 reads FQNNGV. The germline V and J ends were trimmed by 5 bases and 5 bases, with 7 bases remaining between them. The length of the CDR3 is 11 residues. CDR3 sequence: CASSPSHEQYF. The DNA for the CDR3 is TGTGCCAGCAGCCCTTCCCACGAGCAGTACTTC.

This clonotype has a count of ten or more. The chain combines TRBV29-1 with TRBJ2-3; D is unresolved. The CDR3 is made up of 13 amino acids. Germline CDR1 reads SQVTM; CDR2 reads ANQGSEA. Trimming cost V 0 bases and J 6 bases, with 10 bases left between them. The CDR3 DNA reads TGCAGCGTTGAAGATCCCCCCGAGGATACGCAGTATTTT. Protein product: CSVEDPPEDTQYF.

V gene TRBV2 combines with J gene TRBJ1-5; 9 bases are a match to TRBD1. The ends lost 5 bases at V and 3 bases at J; junction bases unmatched: 11. Germline CDR1 reads SNHLY; CDR2 reads FYNNEI. The CDR3 runs 17 residues. CDR3 DNA sequence: TGTGCCAGCAGTCTTCTCACCAGGACAGGGGACAATCAGCCCCAGCATTTT. It specifies CASSLLTRTGDNQPQHF.

This clonotype has just a few counts. The chain has TRBV7-4 and TRBJ2-3, with D perhaps matching TRBD1 (6 bases). Germline CDR1 reads SGHVT; CDR2 reads SQSDAQ. Between the trimmed V and J ends, which lost 5 bases and 4 bases, there was a span of 16 bases. This CDR3 comprises 15 residues. CDR3 nucleotides: TGTGCCAGCAGCCTAACAACAGGGTTTTCAGATACGCAGTATTTT. It codes for CASSLTTGFSDTQYF.

The genes are TRBV10-3 and TRBJ2-6; the D gene is possibly TRBD1 (5 bases). The CDR3 runs to 14 residues. In germline, CDR1 is ENHRY, CDR2 SYGVKD. Trimming pared 11 bases from V and 2 bases from J, leaving 13 bases between. The CDR3 region has the DNA TGTGCCGGCAGAAAAGGGGCTGGGGCCAACGTCCTGACTTTC. Translated, it gives CAGRKGAGANVLTF.

The J gene is TRBJ2-5, the V gene TRBV4-2, with D maybe TRBD1 (5 bases). From germline, CDR1 is LGHNA and CDR2 YNFKEQ. This CDR3 has 13 amino acids. Trimming pared 0 bases from V and 5 bases from J, leaving 7 bases between. CDR3 amino acids: CASSQEAGETQYF. CDR3 in DNA: TGTGCCAGCAGCCAAGAAGCAGGGGAGACCCAGTACTTC.

This clonotype was counted at least ten times. The chain uses TRBV25-1 and TRBJ2-2; possibly TRBD1 for D (6 bases). The germline V and J ends were trimmed by 6 bases and 5 bases, with 10 bases remaining between them. The CDR3 spans 13 residues. The germline V gene has CDR1 MGHDK and CDR2 SYGVNS. CDR3 protein: CASSPGQTGELFF. CDR3 sequence (DNA): TGTGCCAGCAGCCCAGGACAGACCGGGGAGCTGTTTTTT.

This sequence joins TRBV20-1 and TRBJ2-5; 10 positions agree with TRBD1. This CDR3 has 15 residues. Trimming took 4 bases from V and 4 from J; bases not matched to a gene: 9. The germline gives CDR1 DFQATT, CDR2 SNEGSKA (reference sequence). The CDR3 DNA reads TGCAGTGCTACTATACCGCGGACAGGGGGAGAGACCCAGTACTTC. Translated, it gives CSATIPRTGGETQYF.

The chain combines TRBV5-1 with TRBJ2-7; TRBD2 is a possible D gene (5 bases). Trimming removed 0 bases at V and 5 bases at J, with 15 bases between. CDR3 length equals 15 residues. Germline V CDR1 and CDR2: SGHRS, YFSETQ. The CDR3 DNA is TGCGCCAGCAGCTTGGCCGGGGAAGTCTGGAACGAGCAGTACTTC. Protein: CASSLAGEVWNEQYF.

The chain combines TRBV2 with TRBJ2-7, with TRBD1 matching 7 bases. The CDR3 is made up of 14 amino acids. Germline V gene lookup returns CDR1 SNHLY and CDR2 FYNNEI. V dropped 6 bases and J dropped 5; count of bases not matched to a gene: 10. Here the CDR3 reads CASSNRQGINEQYF. DNA of the CDR3: TGTGCCAGCAGCAACCGACAGGGTATCAACGAGCAGTACTTC.

V usage is TRBV14 and J usage is TRBJ1-6; no definite D call. The CDR3 spans 15 residues. The V end lost 1 base, the J end lost 10 bases, and 14 bases lay between the germline ends. Germline V gene data show CDR1 as SGHDN and CDR2 as FVKESK. The CDR3 is CASSQVIEGRSPLHF. The CDR3 coding sequence is TGTGCCAGCAGCCAAGTCATTGAGGGAAGATCACCCCTCCACTTT.

This clonotype was found a few times. The J gene is TRBJ2-3, the V gene TRBV6-5, with 7 nucleotides matching TRBD1. The CDR3 consists of 16 residues. Germline CDR1 and CDR2: MNHEY and SVGAGI. Trimming at V came to 6 bases and at J to 1 base, leaving 10 bases not matched to a gene. CDR3 loop: CASRLQGPSGTDTQYF. The CDR3 bases are TGTGCCAGCAGGTTACAGGGGCCGTCGGGCACAGATACGCAGTATTTT.

This clonotype was seen a handful of times. The chain is built from TRBV5-1 and TRBJ1-1; maybe TRBD1 (5 bases). There are 12 residues in the CDR3. V dropped 5 bases and J dropped 4 bases, with 9 bases sitting between them. Looked up from germline, CDR1 is SGHRS and CDR2 is YFSETQ. CDR3 DNA sequence: TGCGCCAGCAGACCCGACAGCACTGAAGCTTTCTTT. Protein: CASRPDSTEAFF. The full variable domain, rest sourced from reference TRBV5-1 and TRBJ1-1, is KAGVTQTPRYLIKTRGQQVTLSCSPISGHRSVSWYQQTPGQGLQFLFEYFSETQRNKGNFPGRFSGRQFSNSRSEMNVSTLELGDSALYLCASRPDSTEAFFGQGTRLTVV.

V and J are TRBV15 and TRBJ1-1; possibly TRBD1 for D (5 bases). This CDR3 is built from 15 residues. CDR1 LNHNV and CDR2 YYDKDF come from the germline V gene (reference sequence). V was trimmed by 7 bases and J by 2 bases, leaving 17 bases between them. The CDR3: CATTPRAQDNTEAFF. Here the CDR3 DNA reads TGTGCCACCACTCCGAGAGCACAGGATAACACTGAAGCTTTCTTT. The whole variable domain, remainder taken from reference TRBV15 and TRBJ1-1, is DAMVIQNPRYQVTQFGKPVTLSCSQTLNHNVMYWYQQKSSQAPKLLFHYYDKDFNNEADTPDNFQSRRPNTSFCFLDIRSPGLGDTAMYLCATTPRAQDNTEAFFGQGTRLTVV.

This sequence joins TRBV5-1 and TRBJ2-7; unclear D gene. This CDR3 has 12 residues. CDR1 is SGHRS and CDR2 is YFSETQ in the germline V gene. V lost 6 bases and J 3 bases, leaving 10 bases between the germline ends. CDR3 region: CASKNSNYEQYF. The CDR3 nucleotides are TGCGCCAGCAAGAACAGCAACTACGAGCAGTACTTC. Filled out from reference TRBV5-1 and TRBJ2-7, the complete variable domain reads KAGVTQTPRYLIKTRGQQVTLSCSPISGHRSVSWYQQTPGQGLQFLFEYFSETQRNKGNFPGRFSGRQFSNSRSEMNVSTLELGDSALYLCASKNSNYEQYFGPGTRLTVT.

The chain links TRBV7-3 to TRBJ2-1; TRBD2 aligns across 11 bases. The CDR3 sequence is 15 residues long. Germline V gives CDR1 SGHTA, CDR2 FQGTGA. Trimming at V came to 5 bases and at J to 10 bases, leaving 10 bases not matched to a gene. CDR3 nucleotide sequence: TGTGCCAGCAGCCAAAGGCTAGCGGGAGGTGGAGAGCAGTTCTTC. Translation: CASSQRLAGGGEQFF.